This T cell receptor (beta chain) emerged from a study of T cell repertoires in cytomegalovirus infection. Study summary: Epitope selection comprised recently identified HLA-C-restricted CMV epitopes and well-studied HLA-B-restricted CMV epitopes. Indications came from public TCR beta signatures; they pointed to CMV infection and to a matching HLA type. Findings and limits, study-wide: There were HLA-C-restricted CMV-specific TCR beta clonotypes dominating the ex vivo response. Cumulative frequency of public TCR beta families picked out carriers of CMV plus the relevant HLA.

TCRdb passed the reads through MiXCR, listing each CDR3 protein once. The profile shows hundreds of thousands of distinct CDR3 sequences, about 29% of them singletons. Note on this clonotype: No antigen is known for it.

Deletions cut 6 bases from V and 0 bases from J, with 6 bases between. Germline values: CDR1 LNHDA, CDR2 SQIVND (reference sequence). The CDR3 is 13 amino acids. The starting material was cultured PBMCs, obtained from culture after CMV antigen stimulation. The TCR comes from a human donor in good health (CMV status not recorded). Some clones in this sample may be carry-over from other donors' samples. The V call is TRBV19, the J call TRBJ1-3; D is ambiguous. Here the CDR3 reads CASRHPSGNTIYF. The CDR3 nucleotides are TGTGCCAGTAGACATCCCTCTGGAAACACCATATATTTT.